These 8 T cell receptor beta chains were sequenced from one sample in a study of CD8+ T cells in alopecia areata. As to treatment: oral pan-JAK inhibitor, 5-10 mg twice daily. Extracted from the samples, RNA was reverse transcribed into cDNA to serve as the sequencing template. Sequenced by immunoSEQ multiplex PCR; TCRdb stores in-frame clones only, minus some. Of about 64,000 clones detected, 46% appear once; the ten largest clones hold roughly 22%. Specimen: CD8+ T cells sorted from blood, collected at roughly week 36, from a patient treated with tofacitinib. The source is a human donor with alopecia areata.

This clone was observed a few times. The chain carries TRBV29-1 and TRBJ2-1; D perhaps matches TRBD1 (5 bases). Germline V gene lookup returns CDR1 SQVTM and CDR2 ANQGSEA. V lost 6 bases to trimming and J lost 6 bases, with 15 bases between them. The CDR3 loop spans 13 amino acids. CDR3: CSVDRTSSNEQFF. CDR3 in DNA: TGCAGCGTAGACAGAACCTCCAGCAATGAGCAGTTCTTC.

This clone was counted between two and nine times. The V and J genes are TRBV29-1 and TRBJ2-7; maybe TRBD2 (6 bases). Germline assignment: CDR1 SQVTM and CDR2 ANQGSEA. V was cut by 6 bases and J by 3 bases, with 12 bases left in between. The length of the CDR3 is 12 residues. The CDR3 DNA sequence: TGCAGCGTAAGACTAGGGTTCTACGAGCAGTACTTC. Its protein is CSVRLGFYEQYF.

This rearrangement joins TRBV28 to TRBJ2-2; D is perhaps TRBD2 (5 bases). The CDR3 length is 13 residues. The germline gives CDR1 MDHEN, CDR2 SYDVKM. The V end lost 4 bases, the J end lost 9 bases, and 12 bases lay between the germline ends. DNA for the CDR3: TGTGCCAGCAGTTCGGACGGGGATTGGGAGCTGTTTTTT. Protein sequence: CASSSDGDWELFF.

Here the CDR3 DNA reads TGCGCCAGCAGCCAAGTGGATGGGGGTTCCGCGGCTAACAATGAGCAGTTCTTC. Translated, it gives CASSQVDGGSAANNEQFF. The V call is TRBV4-3, the J call TRBJ2-1, with D tentatively TRBD1 or TRBD2 (5 bases each). CDR3 length: 18 residues. Trimming stripped 1 base from V and 5 bases from J, with 21 bases between. Germline lookup yields CDR1 LGHNA and CDR2 YSLEER.

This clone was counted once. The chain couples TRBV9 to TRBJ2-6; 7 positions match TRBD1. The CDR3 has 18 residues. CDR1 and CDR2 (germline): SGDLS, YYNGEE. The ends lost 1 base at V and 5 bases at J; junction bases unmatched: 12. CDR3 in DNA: TGTGCCAGCAGCGTACCCGGGACAGTGGGTCGGCGGGCCAACGTCCTGACTTTC. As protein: CASSVPGTVGRRANVLTF.

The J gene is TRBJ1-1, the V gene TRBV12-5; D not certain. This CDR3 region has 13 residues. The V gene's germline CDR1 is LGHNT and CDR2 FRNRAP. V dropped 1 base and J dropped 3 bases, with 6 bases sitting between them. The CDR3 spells CASGLAADTEAFF. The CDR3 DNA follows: TGTGCTAGTGGTTTGGCGGCCGACACTGAAGCTTTCTTT.

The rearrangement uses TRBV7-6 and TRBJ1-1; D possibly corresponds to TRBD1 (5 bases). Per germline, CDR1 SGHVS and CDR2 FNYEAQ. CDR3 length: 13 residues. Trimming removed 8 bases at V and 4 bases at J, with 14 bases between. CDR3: CASQAGMRTEAFF. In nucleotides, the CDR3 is TGTGCCAGCCAGGCAGGGATGCGCACTGAAGCTTTCTTT.

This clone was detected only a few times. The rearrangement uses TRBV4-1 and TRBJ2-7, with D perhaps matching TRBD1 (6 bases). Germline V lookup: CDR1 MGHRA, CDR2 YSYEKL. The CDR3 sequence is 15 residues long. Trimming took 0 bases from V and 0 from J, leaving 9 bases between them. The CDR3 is CASSQDDRSSYEQYF. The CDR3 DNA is TGCGCCAGCAGCCAAGATGACAGGAGCTCCTACGAGCAGTACTTC.